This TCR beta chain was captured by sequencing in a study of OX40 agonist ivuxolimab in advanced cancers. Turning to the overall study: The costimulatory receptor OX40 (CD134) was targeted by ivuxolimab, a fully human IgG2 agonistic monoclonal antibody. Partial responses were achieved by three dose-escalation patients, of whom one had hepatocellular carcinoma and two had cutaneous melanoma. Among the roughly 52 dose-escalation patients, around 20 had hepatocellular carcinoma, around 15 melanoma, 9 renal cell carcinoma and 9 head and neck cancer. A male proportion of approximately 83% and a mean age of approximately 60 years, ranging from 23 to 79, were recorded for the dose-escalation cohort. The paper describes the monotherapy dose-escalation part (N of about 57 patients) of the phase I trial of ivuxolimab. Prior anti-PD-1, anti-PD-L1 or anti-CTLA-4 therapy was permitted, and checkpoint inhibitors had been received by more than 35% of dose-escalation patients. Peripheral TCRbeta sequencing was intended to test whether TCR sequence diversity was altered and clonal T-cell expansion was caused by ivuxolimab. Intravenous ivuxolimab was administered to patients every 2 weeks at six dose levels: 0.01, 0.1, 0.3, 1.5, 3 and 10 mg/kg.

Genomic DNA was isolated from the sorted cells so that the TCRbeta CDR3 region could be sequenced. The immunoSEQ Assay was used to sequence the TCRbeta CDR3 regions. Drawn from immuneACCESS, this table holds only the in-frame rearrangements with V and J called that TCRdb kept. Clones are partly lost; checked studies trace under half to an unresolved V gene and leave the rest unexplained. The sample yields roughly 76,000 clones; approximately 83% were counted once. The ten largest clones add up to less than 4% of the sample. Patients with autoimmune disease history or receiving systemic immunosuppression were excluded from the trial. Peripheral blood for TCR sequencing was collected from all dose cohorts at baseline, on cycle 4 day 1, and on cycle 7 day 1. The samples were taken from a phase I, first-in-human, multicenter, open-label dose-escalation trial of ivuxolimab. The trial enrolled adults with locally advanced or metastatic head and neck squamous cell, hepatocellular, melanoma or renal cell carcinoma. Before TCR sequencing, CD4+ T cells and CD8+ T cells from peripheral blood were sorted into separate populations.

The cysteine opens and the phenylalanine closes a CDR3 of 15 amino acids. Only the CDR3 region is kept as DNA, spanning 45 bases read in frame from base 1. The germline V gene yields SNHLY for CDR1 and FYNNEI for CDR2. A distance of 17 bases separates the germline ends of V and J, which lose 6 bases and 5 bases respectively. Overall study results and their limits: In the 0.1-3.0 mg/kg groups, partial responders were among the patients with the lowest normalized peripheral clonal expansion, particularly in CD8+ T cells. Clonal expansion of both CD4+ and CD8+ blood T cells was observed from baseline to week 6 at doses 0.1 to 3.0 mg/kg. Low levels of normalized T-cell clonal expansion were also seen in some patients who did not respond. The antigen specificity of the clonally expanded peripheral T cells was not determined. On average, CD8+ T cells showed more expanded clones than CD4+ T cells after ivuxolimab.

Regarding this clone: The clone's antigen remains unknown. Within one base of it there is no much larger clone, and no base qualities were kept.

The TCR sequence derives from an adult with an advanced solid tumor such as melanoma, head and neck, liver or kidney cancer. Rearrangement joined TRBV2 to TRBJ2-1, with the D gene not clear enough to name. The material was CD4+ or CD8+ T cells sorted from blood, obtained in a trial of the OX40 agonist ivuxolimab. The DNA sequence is TGTGCCAGCAGACACCCGGGTAGGACCCACAATGAGCAGTTCTTC. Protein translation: CASRHPGRTHNEQFF. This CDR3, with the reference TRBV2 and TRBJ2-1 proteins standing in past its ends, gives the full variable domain EPEVTQTPSHQVTQMGQEVILRCVPISNHLYFYWYRQILGQKVEFLVSFYNNEISEKSEIFDDQFSVERPDGSNFTLKIRSTKLEDSAMYFCASRHPGRTHNEQFFGPGTRLTVL.